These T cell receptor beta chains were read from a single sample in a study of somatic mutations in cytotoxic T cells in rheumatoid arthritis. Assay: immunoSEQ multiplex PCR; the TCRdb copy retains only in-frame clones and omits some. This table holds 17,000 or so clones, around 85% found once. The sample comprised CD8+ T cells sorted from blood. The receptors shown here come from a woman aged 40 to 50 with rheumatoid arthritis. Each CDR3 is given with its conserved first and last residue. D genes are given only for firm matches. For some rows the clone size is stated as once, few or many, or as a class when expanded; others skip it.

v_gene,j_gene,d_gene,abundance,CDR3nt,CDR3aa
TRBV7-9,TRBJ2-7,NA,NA,TGTGCCAGCAGCTTTGTTCTATACGAGCAGTACTTC,CASSFVLYEQYF
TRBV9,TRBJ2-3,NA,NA,TGTGCCAGCAGCGTAGTATCGGGAGCATATGATACGCAGTATTTT,CASSVVSGAYDTQYF
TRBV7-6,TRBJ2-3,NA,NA,TGTGCCAGCAGCGGCGGAGATACGCAGTATTTT,CASSGGDTQYF
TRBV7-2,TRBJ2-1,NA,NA,TGTGCCAGCAGCTTGACTTTCAATGAGCAGTTCTTC,CASSLTFNEQFF
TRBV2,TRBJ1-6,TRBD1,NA,TGTGCCAGCGAGTTAGGGGGCCGGTCACCCCTCCACTTT,CASELGGRSPLHF
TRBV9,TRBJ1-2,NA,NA,TGTGCCAGCAGCCCCGAAGGCGGTCTGGATGGCTACACCTTC,CASSPEGGLDGYTF
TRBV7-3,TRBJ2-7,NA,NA,TGTGCCAGCAGCTTAAACCCACTGAGCTCCTACGAGCAGTACTTC,CASSLNPLSSYEQYF
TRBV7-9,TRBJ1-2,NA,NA,TGTGCCAGCAGCTTAGACGTGGCAGGCTTATCTTCTAACTATGGCTACACCTTC,CASSLDVAGLSSNYGYTF
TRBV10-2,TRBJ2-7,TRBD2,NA,TGCGCCAGCAGTAGGACTCGGGGAGGGGAGCAGTACTTC,CASSRTRGGEQYF
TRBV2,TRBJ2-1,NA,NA,TGTGCCAGCACGGACAATGAGCAGTTCTTC,CASTDNEQFF
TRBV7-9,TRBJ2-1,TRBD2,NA,TGTGCCAGCAGTATTGGGGACAGGGCGACTAGCGGGATCCCCCATGAGCAGTTCTTC,CASSIGDRATSGIPHEQFF
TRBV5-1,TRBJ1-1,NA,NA,TGCGCCAGCAGCTTAGGGGCAGGGACTGAAGCTTTCTTT,CASSLGAGTEAFF
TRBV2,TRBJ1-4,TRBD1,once,TGTGCCAGCAGTGGCCCGGGACAGGGCTGGAATGAAAAACTGTTTTTT,CASSGPGQGWNEKLFF
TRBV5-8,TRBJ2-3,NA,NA,TGTGCCAGCAGCCCTCTAGGGGCAGGCACAGATACGCAGTATTTT,CASSPLGAGTDTQYF
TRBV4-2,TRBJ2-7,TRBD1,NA,TGTGCCAGCAGCCAAGAACAGGGGGAGACCTACGAGCAGTACTTC,CASSQEQGETYEQYF
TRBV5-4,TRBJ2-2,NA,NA,TGTGCCAGCAGCACGGGACCGGGGGACACCGGGGAGCTGTTTTTT,CASSTGPGDTGELFF
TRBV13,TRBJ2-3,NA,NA,TGTGCCAGCAGCTTAGGGACCCCGGGAGATACGCAGTATTTT,CASSLGTPGDTQYF
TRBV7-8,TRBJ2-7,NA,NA,TGTGCCAGCAGCTTATCGGCGGCGGGGCCCACCTACGAGCAGTACTTC,CASSLSAAGPTYEQYF
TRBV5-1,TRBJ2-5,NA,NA,TGCGCCAGCAGCGCGACTGGAGAACAGGGGACCCAGTACTTC,CASSATGEQGTQYF
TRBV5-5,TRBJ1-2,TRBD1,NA,TGTGCCAGCAGCTTGGCCCCGGGACAGGGAAACTATGGCTACACCTTC,CASSLAPGQGNYGYTF
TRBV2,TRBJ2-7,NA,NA,TGTGCCAGCACCCCCCCAGGGTCCTACGAGCAGTACTTC,CASTPPGSYEQYF
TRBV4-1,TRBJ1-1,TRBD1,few,TGCGCCAGCAGCCCTCGACAGGGAGGGAACACTGAAGCTTTCTTT,CASSPRQGGNTEAFF
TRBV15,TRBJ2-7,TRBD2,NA,TGTGCCACCAGCAGAGATCATATCGGGACTAGCGGGAGAGCATACGAGCAGTACTTC,CATSRDHIGTSGRAYEQYF
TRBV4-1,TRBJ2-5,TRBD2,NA,TGCGCCAGCAGCCAAGATGCGGGAGAGGGGGAGACCCAGTACTTC,CASSQDAGEGETQYF
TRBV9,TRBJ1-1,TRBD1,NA,TGTGCCAGCAGCGTGATTCGGACAGGAGTAAACACTGAAGCTTTCTTT,CASSVIRTGVNTEAFF
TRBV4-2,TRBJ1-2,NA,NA,TGTGCCAGCAGCAGAGGAGAGGGAGACTATGGCTACACCTTC,CASSRGEGDYGYTF
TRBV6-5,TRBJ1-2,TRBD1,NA,TGTGCCAGCAGCCCAGGGGGTGGCTACACCTTC,CASSPGGGYTF
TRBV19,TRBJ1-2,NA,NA,TGTGCCAGTATAAATCCGGGATTCCCCTACTATGGCTACACCTTC,CASINPGFPYYGYTF
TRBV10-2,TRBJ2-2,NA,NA,TGCGCCAGCAGTGATAAGGACAGATCGTTTCCCGGGGAGCTGTTTTTT,CASSDKDRSFPGELFF
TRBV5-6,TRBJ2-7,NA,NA,TGTGCCAGCAGCCCTAAGCGGAGTGGGTACGAGCAGTACTTC,CASSPKRSGYEQYF
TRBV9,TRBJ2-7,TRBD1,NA,TGTGCCAGCAGCGTAGGCGGACAGGGGGTAGCCTACGAGCAGTACTTC,CASSVGGQGVAYEQYF
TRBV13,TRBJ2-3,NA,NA,TGTGCCAGCAGCCCGAGGCTTGGAGATACGCAGTATTTT,CASSPRLGDTQYF
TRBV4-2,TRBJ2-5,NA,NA,TGTGCCAGCAGCCCACCAAACGCGGGGCGGCAAGAGACCCAGTACTTC,CASSPPNAGRQETQYF
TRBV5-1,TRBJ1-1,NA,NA,TGCGCCAGCGGCGGGGGGTTGGGGACCGGCACTGAAGCTTTCTTT,CASGGGLGTGTEAFF
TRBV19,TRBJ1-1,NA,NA,TGTGCCAGTAGGGAGACTGAAGCTTTCTTT,CASRETEAFF
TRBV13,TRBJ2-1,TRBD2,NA,TGTGCCAGCAGCTCCTTGGGGGGGAGCCCTTACAATGAGCAGTTCTTC,CASSSLGGSPYNEQFF
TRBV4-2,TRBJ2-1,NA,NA,TGTGCCAGCAGCCTGGGACTGGAGCAGTTCTTC,CASSLGLEQFF
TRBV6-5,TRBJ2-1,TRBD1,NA,TGTGCCAGCAGTTTCAGTTCCGGACAGGGTGGCAATGAGCAGTTCTTC,CASSFSSGQGGNEQFF
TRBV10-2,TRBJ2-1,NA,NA,TGCGCCAGCAGACTAGCCGGGAGCAATGAGCAGTTCTTC,CASRLAGSNEQFF
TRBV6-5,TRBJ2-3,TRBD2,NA,TGTGCCAGCAGTTACTTCCCTAGCGGAAACACAGATACGCAGTATTTT,CASSYFPSGNTDTQYF
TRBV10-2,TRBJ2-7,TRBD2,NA,TGCGCCAGCCGCGCTAGCGGACCCTACGAGCAGTACTTC,CASRASGPYEQYF
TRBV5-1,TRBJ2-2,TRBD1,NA,TGCGCCAGCAGCTCGGAGGACAGGGGAGGGACTATGAACACCGGGGAGCTGTTTTTT,CASSSEDRGGTMNTGELFF
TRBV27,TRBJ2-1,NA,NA,TGTGCCAGCAGTTGGGCCGACTCCTACAATGAGCAGTTCTTC,CASSWADSYNEQFF
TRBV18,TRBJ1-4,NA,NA,TGTGCCAGCTCAGGGAGTGAAAAACTGTTTTTT,CASSGSEKLFF
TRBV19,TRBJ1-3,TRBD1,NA,TGTGCCAGTAGTACCTGGGACAGGCCGGATCCCCTGACTGGAAACACCATATATTTT,CASSTWDRPDPLTGNTIYF
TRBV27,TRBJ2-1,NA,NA,TGTGCCAGCAGGGGGAGTTCGAGCAATGAGCAGTTCTTC,CASRGSSSNEQFF
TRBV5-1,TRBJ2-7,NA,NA,TGCGCCAGCAGCTTGGTCCAGGGTGCCTACGAGCAGTACTTC,CASSLVQGAYEQYF
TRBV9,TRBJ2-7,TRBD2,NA,TGTGCCAGCAGCGTAGGGACTAGCGGACTCTACGAGCAGTACTTC,CASSVGTSGLYEQYF
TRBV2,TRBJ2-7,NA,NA,TGTGCCAGCAGTGATCCCGAGACAGTAGTCTACGAGCAGTACTTC,CASSDPETVVYEQYF
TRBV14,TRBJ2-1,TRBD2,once,TGTGCCAGCAGCCAACTTCGGGCGGGAGGGCCTGGCTACAATGAGCAGTTCTTC,CASSQLRAGGPGYNEQFF
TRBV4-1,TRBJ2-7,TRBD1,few,TGCGCCAGCAGCCTTAGGGGAGGGACAGGGGCCTACGAGCAGTACTTC,CASSLRGGTGAYEQYF
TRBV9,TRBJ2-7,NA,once,TGTGCCAGCAGCGTAGCTGGAGGGGTCGGCTACGAGCAGTACTTC,CASSVAGGVGYEQYF
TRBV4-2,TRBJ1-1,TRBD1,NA,TGTGCCAGCAGCCAAGAGGACAGGGCCCATGCTTTCTTT,CASSQEDRAHAFF
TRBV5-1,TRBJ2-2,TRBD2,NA,TGCGCCAGCAGCTTGCCTAGCGGGAGCACCGGGGAGCTGTTTTTT,CASSLPSGSTGELFF
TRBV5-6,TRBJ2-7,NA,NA,TGTGCCAGCAGCTTGGGGTGGGACATCCTATACGAGCAGTACTTC,CASSLGWDILYEQYF